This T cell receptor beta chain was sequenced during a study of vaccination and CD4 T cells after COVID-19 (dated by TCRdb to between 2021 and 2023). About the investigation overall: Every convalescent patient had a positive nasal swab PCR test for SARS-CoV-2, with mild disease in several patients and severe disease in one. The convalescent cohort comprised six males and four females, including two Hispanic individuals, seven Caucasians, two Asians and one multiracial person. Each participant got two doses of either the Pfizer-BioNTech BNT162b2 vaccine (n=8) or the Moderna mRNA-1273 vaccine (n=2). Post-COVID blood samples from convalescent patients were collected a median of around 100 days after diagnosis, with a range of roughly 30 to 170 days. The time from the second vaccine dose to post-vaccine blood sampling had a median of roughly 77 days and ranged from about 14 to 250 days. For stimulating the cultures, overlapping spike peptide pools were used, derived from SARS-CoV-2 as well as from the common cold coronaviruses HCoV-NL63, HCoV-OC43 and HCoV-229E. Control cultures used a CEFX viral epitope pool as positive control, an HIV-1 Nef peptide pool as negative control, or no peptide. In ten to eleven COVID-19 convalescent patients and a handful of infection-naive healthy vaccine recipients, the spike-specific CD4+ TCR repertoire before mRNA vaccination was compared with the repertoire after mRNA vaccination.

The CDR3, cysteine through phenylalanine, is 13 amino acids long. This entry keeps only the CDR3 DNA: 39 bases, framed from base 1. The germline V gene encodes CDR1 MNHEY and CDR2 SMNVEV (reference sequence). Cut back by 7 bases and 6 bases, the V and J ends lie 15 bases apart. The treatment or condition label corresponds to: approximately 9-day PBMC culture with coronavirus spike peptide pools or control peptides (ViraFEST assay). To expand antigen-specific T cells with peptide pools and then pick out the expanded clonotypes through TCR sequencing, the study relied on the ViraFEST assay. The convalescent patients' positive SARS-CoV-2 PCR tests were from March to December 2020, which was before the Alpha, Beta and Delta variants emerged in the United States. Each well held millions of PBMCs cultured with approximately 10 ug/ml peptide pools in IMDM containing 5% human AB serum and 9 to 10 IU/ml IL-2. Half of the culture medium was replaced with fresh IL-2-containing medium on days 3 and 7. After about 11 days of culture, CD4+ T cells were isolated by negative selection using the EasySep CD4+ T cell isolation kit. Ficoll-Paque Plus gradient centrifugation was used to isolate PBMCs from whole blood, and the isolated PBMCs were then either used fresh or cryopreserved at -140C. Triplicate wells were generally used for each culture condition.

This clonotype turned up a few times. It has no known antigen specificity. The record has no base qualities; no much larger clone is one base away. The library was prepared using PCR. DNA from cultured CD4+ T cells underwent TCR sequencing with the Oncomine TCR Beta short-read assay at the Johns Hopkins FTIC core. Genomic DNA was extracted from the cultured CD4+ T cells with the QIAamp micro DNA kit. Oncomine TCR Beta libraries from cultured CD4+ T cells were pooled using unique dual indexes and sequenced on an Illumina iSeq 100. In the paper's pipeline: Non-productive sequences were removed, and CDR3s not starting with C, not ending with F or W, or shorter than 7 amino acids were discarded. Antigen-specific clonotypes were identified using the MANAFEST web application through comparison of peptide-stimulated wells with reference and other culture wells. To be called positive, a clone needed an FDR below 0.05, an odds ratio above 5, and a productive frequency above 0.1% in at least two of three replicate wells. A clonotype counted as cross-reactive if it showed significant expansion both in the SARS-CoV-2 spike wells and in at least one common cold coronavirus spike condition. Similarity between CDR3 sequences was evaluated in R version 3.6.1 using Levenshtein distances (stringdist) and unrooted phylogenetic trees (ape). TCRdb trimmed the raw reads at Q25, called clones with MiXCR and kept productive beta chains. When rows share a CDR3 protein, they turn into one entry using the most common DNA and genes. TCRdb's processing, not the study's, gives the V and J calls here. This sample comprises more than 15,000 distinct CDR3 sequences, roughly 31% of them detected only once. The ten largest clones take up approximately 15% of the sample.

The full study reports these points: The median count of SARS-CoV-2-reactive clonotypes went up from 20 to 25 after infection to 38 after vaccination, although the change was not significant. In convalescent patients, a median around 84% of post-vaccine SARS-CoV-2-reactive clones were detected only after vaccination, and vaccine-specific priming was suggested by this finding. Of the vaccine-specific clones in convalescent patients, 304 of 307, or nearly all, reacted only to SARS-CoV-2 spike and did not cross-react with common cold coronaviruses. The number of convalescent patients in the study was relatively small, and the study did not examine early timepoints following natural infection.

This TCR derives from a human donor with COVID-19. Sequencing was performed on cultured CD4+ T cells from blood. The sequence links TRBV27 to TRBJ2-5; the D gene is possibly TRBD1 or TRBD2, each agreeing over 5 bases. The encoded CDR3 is CASTPLQGQTQYF. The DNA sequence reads TGTGCCAGCACCCCCCTGCAGGGACAGACCCAGTACTTC.